This is a list of T cell receptor beta chains from one sample in a study of blood T cells in healthy people across ages. Each CDR3 protein gets one entry after TCRdb re-called the 5' RACE reads with MiXCR. The sample holds hundreds of thousands of distinct CDR3 sequences; around three fifths are singletons and the top ten take around 37%. The specimen was blood. All receptors come from a man aged 55 to 70 in good health. The CDR3 runs from the conserved cysteine through the conserved F or W. Fields, in order: D gene, clone size, V gene, J gene, CDR3 DNA, CDR3 protein. A D gene is named only where the DNA matches it firmly. For some rows the clone size is stated as once, few or many, or as a class when expanded; others skip it.

TRBD2,NA,TRBV15,TRBJ2-5,TGTGCCACCCGCGGGGGGGCCGGAGAGACCCAGTACTTC,CATRGGAGETQYF
NA,NA,TRBV5-1,TRBJ1-2,TGCGCCAGCAGCTTGGGCGCAGGGCGAAGCCTTAACTATGGCTACACCTTC,CASSLGAGRSLNYGYTF
NA,NA,TRBV5-1,TRBJ2-3,TGCGCCAGCAGCTTGGTACCGGGGAAAGGGGATACGCAGTATTTT,CASSLVPGKGDTQYF
NA,NA,TRBV20-1,TRBJ1-2,TGCAGTGCTAGCCGTATAGATGGCTACACCTTC,CSASRIDGYTF
TRBD2,NA,TRBV10-3,TRBJ2-5,TGTGCCATCAGTGCGGCGGCTAGCGGGGGGCAAGAGACCCAGTACTTC,CAISAAASGGQETQYF
NA,NA,TRBV2,TRBJ1-2,TGTGCCAGCTCCCGAGCGGTCTTGGATTATGGCTACACCTTC,CASSRAVLDYGYTF
NA,few,TRBV20-1,TRBJ2-5,TGCAGTGCTAGAGATCAGGAGGGGGCGGGAGAGACCCAGTACTTC,CSARDQEGAGETQYF
NA,few,TRBV28,TRBJ2-3,TGTGCCAGCAGAATAGGTAGTGCCGAACCCACAGATACGCAGTATTTT,CASRIGSAEPTDTQYF
TRBD2,NA,TRBV6-5,TRBJ2-1,TGTGCCAGCGGCGGGGGGGATTTTTACAATGAGCAGTTCTTC,CASGGGDFYNEQFF
TRBD1,few,TRBV20-1,TRBJ2-3,TGCAGTGCTAGTAGGGGGCGGAGCGGACCTAGCACAGATACGCAGTATTTT,CSASRGRSGPSTDTQYF
NA,once,TRBV6-2/TRBV6-3,TRBJ2-7,TGTGCCACAATCCCCCACCGAAGCTCCTACGAGCAGTACTTC,CATIPHRSSYEQYF
TRBD2,NA,TRBV29-1,TRBJ2-1,TGCAGCGTTGAAGCTAGCGGGGGGACCTACAATGAGCAGTTCTTC,CSVEASGGTYNEQFF
NA,NA,TRBV20-1,TRBJ1-2,TGCAGTGCTAGTGGGACCGGGAGCTATGGTGGCTACACCTTC,CSASGTGSYGGYTF
NA,NA,TRBV4-1,TRBJ2-1,TGCGCCAGCAGCCAAGTCTTGCTCAAAGGTGAGCAGTTCTTC,CASSQVLLKGEQFF
TRBD2,NA,TRBV4-2,TRBJ2-1,TGTGCCAGCAGCCAAGAAGCGGGGGGCGGGACGGTTGAGCAGTTCTTC,CASSQEAGGGTVEQFF
NA,few,TRBV15,TRBJ2-7,TGTGCCACCGAGGCGGCGGATTCCTACGAGCAGTACTTC,CATEAADSYEQYF
NA,once,TRBV27,TRBJ1-1,TGTGCCAGCAGTTTTGAACAGGGTGATGAAGCTTTCTTT,CASSFEQGDEAFF
NA,few,TRBV20-1,TRBJ2-5,TGCAGTGCTAGCTCCACAGAAGAGACCCAGTACTTC,CSASSTEETQYF
NA,NA,TRBV10-2,TRBJ2-7,TGCGCCAGCATTTTCCCCTACGAGCAGTACTTC,CASIFPYEQYF
NA,NA,TRBV7-2,TRBJ2-3,TGTGCCAGCGGCTCACGAGGTGACACAGATACGCAGTATTTT,CASGSRGDTDTQYF
NA,NA,TRBV11-2,TRBJ1-1,TGTGCCAGCGGACCCCGACAGCAGAACACTGAAGCTTTCTTT,CASGPRQQNTEAFF
TRBD1,few,TRBV10-3,TRBJ2-7,TGTGCCACATTGGTAAAAGGGACAGTTTCTTACGAGCAGTACTTC,CATLVKGTVSYEQYF
NA,NA,TRBV28,TRBJ2-7,TGTGCCAGCAGTTCGAGACAGACGATTTACGAGCAGTACTTC,CASSSRQTIYEQYF
TRBD1,NA,TRBV9,TRBJ2-1,TGTGCCAGCAGGGGACAGGGTTCTGGTGAGCAGTTCTTC,CASRGQGSGEQFF
NA,NA,TRBV7-2,TRBJ2-4,TGTGCCAGCAGCTTAGACCCTGGGGGCCAAAACATTCAGTACTTC,CASSLDPGGQNIQYF
TRBD1,NA,TRBV6-6,TRBJ2-1,TGTGCCAGCACTACCAGGGACAGGGGATATGAGCAGTTCTTC,CASTTRDRGYEQFF
NA,once,TRBV5-5,TRBJ2-7,TGTGCCGGAGCATGGGGGCCCTCCTACGAGCAGTACTTC,CAGAWGPSYEQYF
TRBD1,NA,TRBV20-1,TRBJ2-7,TGCAGTGCTGGGACAGGGGGCTACGAGCAGTACTTC,CSAGTGGYEQYF
TRBD1,few,TRBV29-1,TRBJ2-5,TGCAGCGTTGCGACAGGGGGCGGGGAGACCCAGTACTTC,CSVATGGGETQYF
TRBD1,NA,TRBV5-1,TRBJ1-2,TGCGCCAGCAGCCCGGGACAGGGAGGATACTATGGCTGCACCTTC,CASSPGQGGYYGCTF
NA,NA,TRBV6-6,TRBJ1-2,TGTGCCAGCCGGGCTCGCCACTATGGCTACACCTTC,CASRARHYGYTF
NA,NA,TRBV7-9,TRBJ1-3,TGTGCCAGCAGCTTTTCAGGGGAATCTGGAAACACCATATATTTT,CASSFSGESGNTIYF
TRBD1,NA,TRBV5-1,TRBJ2-3,TGCGCCAGCAGCCCGGATGGACAGGGGGCGGGAGATACGCAGTATTTT,CASSPDGQGAGDTQYF
TRBD1,many,TRBV14,TRBJ1-4,TGTGCCAGCAGCCAAGGTTGGACAGGGGGCCGTAATGAAAAACTGTTTTTT,CASSQGWTGGRNEKLFF
TRBD2,NA,TRBV20-1,TRBJ2-3,TGCAGTGCTAGAGGCGCTAGCGGGGGGCCAAGCACAGATACGCAGTATTTT,CSARGASGGPSTDTQYF
TRBD2,few,TRBV4-2,TRBJ2-5,TGTGCCAGCAGCCAAGATCCCACTAGCGGGGGCCAAGAGACCCAGTACTTC,CASSQDPTSGGQETQYF
TRBD1,NA,TRBV15,TRBJ2-1,TGTGCCACCAGCAACGACAGGGGGCCCTACAATGAGCAGTTCTTC,CATSNDRGPYNEQFF
NA,NA,TRBV3-1,TRBJ2-1,TGTGCCAGCAGCCAGTTCGGGCGGGGCGGTGAGCAGTTCTTC,CASSQFGRGGEQFF
TRBD1,NA,TRBV5-1,TRBJ1-1,TGCGCCAGCAAACCCGGGACAGGGACCATGAACACTGAAGCTTTCTTT,CASKPGTGTMNTEAFF
TRBD1,NA,TRBV20-1,TRBJ1-5,TGCAGTGCAACCGGGACAGTGATCCAGCCCCAGCATTTT,CSATGTVIQPQHF
NA,once,TRBV6-5,TRBJ2-1,TGTGCCAGCAGTTCAAACTCGGACGTTTACAATGAGCAGTTCTTC,CASSSNSDVYNEQFF
TRBD1,NA,TRBV6-2/TRBV6-3,TRBJ2-7,TGTGCCAGCAGTTACCTCACCGGACAGGGGGCGGCCTACGAGCAGTACTTC,CASSYLTGQGAAYEQYF
NA,few,TRBV5-1,TRBJ2-7,TGCGCCAGCAGCTTGGAGGACACGCTCTCCTACGAGCAGTACTTC,CASSLEDTLSYEQYF
NA,NA,TRBV28,TRBJ2-1,TGTGCCAGCAGTTACAGATTCAATGAGCAGCTCTTC,CASSYRFNEQLF
TRBD2,NA,TRBV6-2/TRBV6-3,TRBJ2-3,TGTGCCAGCAGGACCCTAGCGGGGGAGGACACAGATACGCAGTATTTT,CASRTLAGEDTDTQYF
TRBD2,NA,TRBV6-2/TRBV6-3,TRBJ2-5,TGTGCCAGCAGTTTTCAGCGGGGGGTGGGAGAGACCCAGTACTTC,CASSFQRGVGETQYF
NA,few,TRBV12-3/TRBV12-4,TRBJ2-7,TGTGCCAGCAGTTCGCGGACAGTCCTCTCCGAGCAGTACTTC,CASSSRTVLSEQYF
TRBD2,few,TRBV9,TRBJ2-7,TGTGCCAGCAGCCGCGCCCAAGCGGGGCCCGTTGTCGAGCAGTACTTC,CASSRAQAGPVVEQYF
NA,NA,TRBV15,TRBJ2-5,TGTGCCACCAGCAGAGATGGGAAGGGGGAGACCCAGTACTTC,CATSRDGKGETQYF
TRBD2,NA,TRBV4-1,TRBJ2-7,TGCGCCAGCAGCCAAGATAGGGCTAGCGGGGGCTACGAGCAGTACTTC,CASSQDRASGGYEQYF
NA,few,TRBV4-1,TRBJ2-3,TGCGCCAGCAGCCAAGATGGGGGGGCTAGCACAGATACGCAGTATTTT,CASSQDGGASTDTQYF
NA,NA,TRBV18,TRBJ2-1,TGTGCCAGCTCACCCGAGAGACAGAGTCTCAATGAGCAGTTCTTC,CASSPERQSLNEQFF
NA,few,TRBV5-1,TRBJ2-1,TGCGCCAGCAGCTTGGAGGGCGGACACTCCTACAATGAGCAGTTCTTC,CASSLEGGHSYNEQFF
NA,NA,TRBV29-1,TRBJ2-7,TGCAGCGTTGAATTCCCAACAAGCGAGCAGTACTTC,CSVEFPTSEQYF